This T cell receptor (beta chain) was identified in a study of cytomegalovirus exposure and HLA in healthy donors. PCR involved 60 Vbeta and 13 Jbeta primers. Produced via immunoSEQ multiplex PCR; TCRdb's table is partial and in-frame only. The table lists 140,000 to 150,000 clones, with about 1.6% in the top ten. Healthy people donating bone marrow made up the donors. CDR3 length: 14 residues. Germline loops: CDR1 SGHAT, CDR2 FQNNGV. Trimming removed 3 bases at V and 4 bases at J, with 12 bases between. The chain couples TRBV11-2 to TRBJ1-1, with D tentatively TRBD1 (6 bases). This receptor was identified in a woman between 45 and 65 years old in good health and CMV-seronegative. The sample consisted of PBMCs. The CDR3 region has the DNA TGTGCCAGCAGCTTTCACCTAGGGGGCACTGAAGCTTTCTTT. As protein: CASSFHLGGTEAFF.